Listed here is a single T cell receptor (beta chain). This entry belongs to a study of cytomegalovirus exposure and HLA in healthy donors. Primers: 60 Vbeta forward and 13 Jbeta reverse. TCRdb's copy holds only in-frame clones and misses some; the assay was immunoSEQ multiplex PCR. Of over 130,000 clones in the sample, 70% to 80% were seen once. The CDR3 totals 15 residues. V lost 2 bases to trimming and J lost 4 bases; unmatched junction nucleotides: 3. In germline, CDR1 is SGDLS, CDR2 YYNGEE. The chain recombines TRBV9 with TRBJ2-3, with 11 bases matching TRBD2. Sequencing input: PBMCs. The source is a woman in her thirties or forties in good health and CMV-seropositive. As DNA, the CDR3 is TGTGCCAGCAGCGTTAGCGGGAGGGAGGCAGATACGCAGTATTTT. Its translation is CASSVSGREADTQYF.